These 19 T cell receptor beta chains came from one sample sequenced in a study of T cells after yellow fever vaccination. TCRdb ran MiXCR on the 5' RACE reads and lists one entry per CDR3 protein. The sample lists about 69,000 distinct CDR3 sequences; approximately 5% were seen once. The sequences come from CD4+ T cells sorted from PBMCs, collected around 15 days after the first yellow fever vaccination. The receptors here all came from a man aged 18-30 years who received the YFV17D yellow fever vaccine.

This clonotype has ten or more counts. The chain links TRBV4-3 to TRBJ2-2, with 10 bases fitting TRBD1. This CDR3 is 14 amino acids long. CDR1 is LGHNA, CDR2 YSLEER, per germline. With 4 bases clipped from V and 7 bases from J, the junction kept 3 bases outside the gene matches. CDR3 in DNA: TGCGCCAGCAGCCCGGACAGGGGGAGCGGGGAGCTGTTTTTT. Protein product: CASSPDRGSGELFF.

This clonotype is classed as medium-sized. The rearrangement links TRBV29-1 to TRBJ2-7; D gene ambiguous. V was cut by 6 bases and J by 2 bases, with 8 bases left in between. The CDR3 is 11 residues long. CDR1 is SQVTM, CDR2 ANQGSEA, per germline. CDR3 in DNA: TGCAGCGTGGGGAACACCTACGAGCAGTACTTC. As protein: CSVGNTYEQYF.

This clonotype was seen at least ten times. This rearrangement joins TRBV20-1 to TRBJ1-1, with D perhaps matching TRBD1 (5 bases). The CDR3 loop spans 15 amino acids. Germline V gives CDR1 DFQATT, CDR2 SNEGSKA (reference sequence). The V gene lost 6 bases and the J gene lost 1 base, with 18 bases spanning the gap. CDR3 bases: TGCAGTGCACCCGGGGCAGCCAGGGAGAACACTGAAGCTTTCTTT. This encodes CSAPGAARENTEAFF.

The sample holds many counts of this clonotype. The chain couples TRBV24-1 to TRBJ2-3; TRBD2 matches at 8 bases. J lost 0 bases, V lost 9 bases, and 7 bases had no gene match. CDR3 size: 15 residues. Germline V gene lookup returns CDR1 KGHDR and CDR2 SFDVKD. In nucleotides, the CDR3 is TGTGCCACCGGGCAGCGGGGGTCTAGCACAGATACGCAGTATTTT. Protein product: CATGQRGSSTDTQYF.

This clonotype was seen repeatedly, ten times or more. This sequence joins TRBV5-1 and TRBJ1-1; 7 bases agree with TRBD1. J was trimmed by 0 bases and V by 1 base; bases with no gene match: 3. The CDR3 extends over 15 amino acids. Germline V CDR1 and CDR2: SGHRS, YFSETQ. Here the CDR3 DNA reads TGCGCCAGCAGCTTGCTCGGGACAGTGAACACTGAAGCTTTCTTT. Protein: CASSLLGTVNTEAFF.

This clonotype was observed at least ten times. This sequence joins TRBV7-2 and TRBJ2-1; 11 bases match TRBD2. Germline-derived CDR1 and CDR2 are SGHTA and FQGNSA. V lost 1 base and J lost 9; bases outside the gene matches: 5. CDR3 length: 15 residues. The CDR3: CASSLVAGGYGEQFF. In nucleotides, the CDR3 is TGTGCCAGCAGCTTAGTAGCGGGGGGGTATGGTGAGCAGTTCTTC.

Ten or more counts support this clonotype. This chain joins TRBV7-2 and TRBJ2-1; the match to TRBD2 covers 8 bases. The J segment lost 7 bases and the V segment lost 2 bases, leaving 7 bases of the junction unmatched. The CDR3 length is 15 residues. Germline CDR1 is SGHTA and CDR2 is FQGNSA. DNA of the CDR3: TGTGCCAGCAGCTTAAGACGGGGGGGCTCTAATGAGCAGTTCTTC. It codes for CASSLRRGGSNEQFF.

In this sample, this clonotype turned up many times. The rearrangement uses TRBV6-2 or TRBV6-3 and TRBJ1-5; D call uncertain. V was shortened by 7 bases and J by 1 base, with 14 bases between the two germline ends. This CDR3 comprises 15 residues. Germline CDR1 and CDR2: MNHEY and SVGEGT. The CDR3 sequence is CASTKGGLSNQPQHF. CDR3 in DNA: TGTGCCAGCACCAAAGGAGGTTTGAGCAATCAGCCCCAGCATTTT.

This clonotype was observed many times. The V call is TRBV6-1, the J call TRBJ2-7; no clear D. The germline CDR1 and CDR2 sequences are MNHNS and SASEGT. The CDR3 runs 13 residues. Trimming took off 7 bases at V and 3 bases at J, with 13 bases between the two ends. CDR3 region: CASNGLHDYEQYF. In nucleotides, the CDR3 is TGTGCCAGCAACGGGTTACACGACTACGAGCAGTACTTC.

This clonotype has at least ten counts. The genes are TRBV3-1 and TRBJ2-3; 8 bases line up with TRBD2. Germline V gene lookup returns CDR1 LGHDT and CDR2 YNNKEL (reference sequence). The CDR3 has 17 residues. V was pared by 5 bases and J by 2 bases, with 12 bases of the junction left unmatched. The CDR3 DNA reads as TGTGCCAGCAGCGAAGGCAGCGGGGGTATATTCACAGATACGCAGTATTTT. Protein: CASSEGSGGIFTDTQYF.

This clonotype was detected ten times or more. The rearrangement joins TRBV7-8 to TRBJ2-7; D might be TRBD1 (5 bases). V lost 5 bases and J lost 6, with 14 bases in between. The germline gives CDR1 SGHVS, CDR2 FQNEAQ. The CDR3 has 13 residues. The CDR3 is CASSANPGLEQYF. CDR3 nucleotides: TGTGCCAGCAGCGCCAACCCAGGGCTCGAGCAGTACTTC.

In this sample, this clonotype turned up many times. The chain employs TRBV7-2 and TRBJ2-4; possibly TRBD1 for D (6 bases). The CDR3 covers 14 residues. The V end was cut by 2 bases, the J end by 2 bases, with 7 bases between. The germline CDR1 and CDR2 sequences are SGHTA and FQGNSA. The chain's CDR3 is CASSLTGTKNIQYF. The CDR3 bases are TGTGCCAGCAGCTTAACAGGGACCAAAAACATTCAGTACTTC.

This clonotype was seen at least ten times. The chain links TRBV4-2 to TRBJ1-4, with no clear D. The V and J ends lost 0 bases and 4 bases respectively, with 9 bases between them. Germline-derived CDR1 and CDR2 are LGHNA and YNFKEQ. There are 15 residues in the CDR3. The CDR3 DNA follows: TGTGCCAGCAGCCAAGATGAGAGCTTTAATGAAAAACTGTTTTTT. Amino acid sequence: CASSQDESFNEKLFF.

This clonotype has ten or more counts. The genes are TRBV25-1 and TRBJ1-1, with 9 bases that match TRBD1. V shed 6 bases and J 7 bases; nucleotides not matched to a gene: 15. The CDR3 is 16 amino acids. Germline V gene sequence: CDR1 MGHDK, CDR2 SYGVNS. The chain's CDR3 is CASSGTEGQGRIEAFF. For the CDR3, the DNA is TGTGCCAGCAGCGGAACCGAGGGACAGGGAAGGATTGAAGCTTTCTTT.

Comments on this clonotype: A much larger clone differs by one base, so this may be a read error. The chain joins TRBV9 to TRBJ2-7, with a possible D match to TRBD2 (5 bases). The CDR3 contains 12 residues. Trimming stripped 10 bases from V and 2 bases from J, with 13 bases between. CDR1 is SGDLS and CDR2 is YYNGEE in the germline V gene. The CDR3: CACNPGAYEQYV. CDR3 sequence (DNA): TGTGCCTGCAACCCCGGGGCCTACGAGCAGTACGTC.

At least ten counts were recorded for this clonotype. This chain uses TRBV20-1 with TRBJ1-3; D possibly corresponds to TRBD1 (6 bases). Germline CDR1 DFQATT, CDR2 SNEGSKA (reference sequence). With 3 bases removed from V and 2 bases from J, the gap between germline ends came to 17 bases. The CDR3 is 16 amino acids. CDR3 sequence (DNA): TGCAGTGCTAGGGGAGGGGGAACAGGGCCTGGAAACACCATATATTTT. It translates to CSARGGGTGPGNTIYF.

There are many counts of this clonotype. The chain links TRBV28 to TRBJ2-5; 10 bases fit TRBD1. Per the germline V gene, CDR1 is MDHEN and CDR2 is SYDVKM. The CDR3 extends over 13 amino acids. The junction had 2 bases not matched to a gene; V was cut back by 3 bases and J by 7 bases. CDR3 sequence: CASSLTGGATQYF. DNA for the CDR3: TGTGCCAGCAGTTTGACAGGGGGCGCGACCCAGTACTTC.

The sample holds many counts of this clonotype. The J gene is TRBJ2-2, the V gene TRBV12-3 or TRBV12-4, with a weak D call TRBD1 (6 bases). With 7 bases removed from V and 4 bases from J, the gap between germline ends came to 16 bases. The CDR3 spans 15 residues. CDR3 bases: TGTGCCAGCAACCCAACAGGGTCGGGCACCGGGGAGCTGTTTTTT. Its protein product is CASNPTGSGTGELFF.

A few counts support this clonotype. This chain links TRBV12-3 or TRBV12-4 with TRBJ2-2; D call uncertain. Trimming pared 1 base from V and 0 bases from J, leaving 18 bases between. This CDR3 contains 19 residues. CDR3 sequence (DNA): TGTGCCAGCAGTTTAGGTCAAGGGATCTACACTTCGAACACCGGGGAGCTGTTTTTT. Translating it yields CASSLGQGIYTSNTGELFF.